The 27 T cell receptor beta chains reported below all come from one sample, sequenced in a study of blood T cell repertoires in COVID-19. TCRdb's table, derived via immunoSEQ multiplex PCR, lists solely in-frame clones and lacks some. The sample gives some 220,000 clones, approximately 87% of which show up once; approximately 3% is in the top ten. Sequences were obtained from PBMCs or T cells enriched from blood (not recorded which). The receptors originated from a woman aged 45-59 years in a cohort exposed to, infected with or recovered from COVID-19 (not recorded which).

This clone was seen just once. The chain employs TRBV19 and TRBJ1-1; 9 bases are a match to TRBD1. Germline CDR1 LNHDA, CDR2 SQIVND (reference sequence). V dropped 6 bases and J dropped 5; count of bases not matched to a gene: 13. This CDR3 spans 16 amino acids. This CDR3 reads CASSRTRGQGRTEAFF. Here the CDR3 DNA reads TGTGCCAGTAGCCGGACCCGAGGACAGGGGAGGACTGAAGCTTTCTTT.

CDR3 sequence reads: CASSPGRDTEAFF. For the CDR3, the DNA is TGTGCCAGCTCACCTGGCAGGGACACTGAAGCTTTCTTT. The chain employs TRBV18 and TRBJ1-1, with D possibly TRBD1 on 5 matching bases. The CDR3 length is 13 residues. Germline V gene data show CDR1 as KGHSH and CDR2 as LQKENI. The germline V and J ends were trimmed by 3 bases and 3 bases, with 8 bases remaining between them.

CDR3 DNA sequence: TGCGCCAGCGCCCGGGGATCTGGAGATACGCAGTATTTT. Translating gives CASARGSGDTQYF. The V gene is TRBV5-1, the J gene TRBJ2-3; D might be TRBD2 (5 bases). The germline V gene has CDR1 SGHRS and CDR2 YFSETQ. V lost 7 bases, J lost 5 bases, and 14 bases lay in between. The CDR3 is 13 amino acids. Variable domain in full (rest from reference TRBV5-1 and TRBJ2-3): KAGVTQTPRYLIKTRGQQVTLSCSPISGHRSVSWYQQTPGQGLQFLFEYFSETQRNKGNFPGRFSGRQFSNSRSEMNVSTLELGDSALYLCASARGSGDTQYFGPGTRLTVL.

The chain combines TRBV4-2 with TRBJ2-2; 7 bases match TRBD1. Germline CDR1 is LGHNA and CDR2 is YNFKEQ. The CDR3 consists of 14 residues. The ends lost 4 bases at V and 5 bases at J; junction bases unmatched: 4. The DNA for the CDR3 is TGTGCCAGCAGCCGGACACAGGGGACCGGGGAGCTGTTTTTT. This encodes CASSRTQGTGELFF.

This chain links TRBV10-3 with TRBJ1-5; D perhaps matches TRBD1 (5 bases). Looked up from germline, CDR1 is ENHRY and CDR2 is SYGVKD. With 4 bases removed from V and 7 bases from J, the gap between germline ends came to 14 bases. This CDR3 is built from 14 residues. The CDR3 DNA is TGTGCCATCAGTGGGGGCAGGGAAGGGCAGCCCCAGCATTTT. Translating it yields CAISGGREGQPQHF.

This clone was recorded only once. V usage is TRBV3-1 (or the pseudogene TRBV3-2) and J usage is TRBJ1-4; unclear D gene. The V end lost 3 bases, the J end lost 7 bases, and 15 bases lay between the germline ends. Per the germline V gene, CDR1 is LGHDT and CDR2 is YNNKEL (reference sequence). The CDR3 runs 15 residues. This CDR3 reads CASSQGGRGGEKLFF. CDR3 coding DNA: TGTGCCAGCAGCCAGGGAGGGCGAGGTGGTGAAAAACTGTTTTTT.

The chain couples TRBV4-1 to TRBJ1-2; 7 bases align to TRBD1. Germline values: CDR1 MGHRA, CDR2 YSYEKL. V gave up 2 bases and J gave up 2 bases; unmatched junction bases: 11. This CDR3 spans 17 amino acids. The CDR3 loop is CASSQPGQPIPNYGYTF. CDR3 DNA: TGCGCCAGCAGCCAACCGGGACAGCCAATACCCAACTATGGCTACACCTTC.

This clone occurred a few times. This CDR3 reads CASSPLKGRGVYGYTF. CDR3 DNA sequence: TGTGCCAGCAGCCCCCTCAAGGGCAGGGGTGTCTATGGCTACACCTTC. This rearrangement joins TRBV5-8 to TRBJ1-2; a possible D gene is TRBD1 (6 bases). V lost 4 bases, J lost 4 bases, and 20 bases lay in between. There are 16 residues in the CDR3. Per the germline V gene, CDR1 is SGHTS and CDR2 is YDEGEE.

The rearrangement links TRBV7-9 to TRBJ1-2; TRBD1 matches 7 bases. CDR3 length: 15 amino acids. Germline V CDR1 and CDR2: SEHNR, FQNEAQ (reference sequence). V gave up 5 bases and J gave up 0 bases; unmatched junction bases: 6. CDR3 DNA sequence: TGTGCCAGCAGCGCAGACAGGGCGGCTAACTATGGCTACACCTTC. This sequence encodes CASSADRAANYGYTF.

The chain recombines TRBV7-2 with TRBJ2-1, with 11 bases identical to TRBD2. CDR3 length equals 18 residues. Germline values: CDR1 SGHTA, CDR2 FQGNSA. The V and J ends lost 0 bases and 4 bases, in that order; junction bases with no gene match: 8. CDR3 in DNA: TGTGCCAGCAGCTTAGCGTTAGCGGGGGGGCCCCGTTACAATGAGCAGTTCTTC. It is translated as CASSLALAGGPRYNEQFF.

V is TRBV6-6 and J is TRBJ1-6; TRBD1 matches at 10 bases. The CDR3 is made up of 16 amino acids. Trimming at V came to 8 bases and at J to 10 bases, leaving 14 bases not matched to a gene. Germline V gives CDR1 MNHNY, CDR2 SVGAGI (reference sequence). CDR3 bases: TGTGCCAGCCACCCGGGACAGGGGCTAACCCGCTCACCCCTCCACTTT. Residues: CASHPGQGLTRSPLHF.

J is TRBJ1-5 and V is TRBV4-2; TRBD1 matches 8 bases. Losses at the gene ends were 2 bases for V and 4 bases for J; bases not matched to a gene: 7. Germline V gives CDR1 LGHNA, CDR2 YNFKEQ. The CDR3 is made up of 16 amino acids. DNA for the CDR3: TGTGCCAGCAGCCAACACCCAGACAGGGGTAATCAGCCCCAGCATTTT. Its translation is CASSQHPDRGNQPQHF.

This sequence joins TRBV18 and TRBJ1-3, with 7 bases lining up with TRBD1. The germline gives CDR1 KGHSH, CDR2 LQKENI. This CDR3 comprises 17 residues. Germline trimming cut 0 bases from V and 2 bases from J; bases unmatched to any gene: 7. The CDR3, as DNA: TGTGCCAGCTCACCACCGTCGATGACAGGGCCTGGAAACACCATATATTTT. Translating gives CASSPPSMTGPGNTIYF.

This sequence joins TRBV2 and TRBJ2-1; 7 bases are a match to TRBD2. The V gene's germline CDR1 is SNHLY and CDR2 FYNNEI. The CDR3 has 14 amino acids. V was clipped by 2 bases and J by 3 bases; unmatched bases: 1. CDR3 nucleotide sequence: TGTGCCAGCAGTGAATGGGGGGGCTACAATGAGCAGTTCTTC. Translation: CASSEWGGYNEQFF.

V usage is TRBV2 and J usage is TRBJ2-1; 8 bases map to TRBD2. The V and J ends lost 3 bases and 5 bases, in that order; junction bases with no gene match: 9. The CDR3 length is 16 residues. Germline V lookup: CDR1 SNHLY, CDR2 FYNNEI. The CDR3 DNA reads TGTGCCAGCAGTGACATTCTCAGCGGGGGTAACAATGAGCAGTTCTTC. Translation: CASSDILSGGNNEQFF.

The rearrangement uses TRBV4-2 and TRBJ2-1, with 9 positions matching TRBD2. The germline V gene encodes CDR1 LGHNA and CDR2 YNFKEQ. The CDR3 runs to 16 residues. The V and J ends lost 1 base and 8 bases, in that order; junction bases with no gene match: 9. The CDR3 here is CASSQAAAGGRYEQFF. CDR3 DNA: TGTGCCAGCAGCCAAGCGGCCGCGGGGGGGAGGTATGAGCAGTTCTTC.

For this clone: The same CDR3 is also encoded by other DNA sequences in this sample. The CDR3 loop reads CASSTTGPYEQYF. In DNA form, the CDR3 reads TGTGCCAGTAGTACGACAGGCCCCTACGAGCAGTACTTC. The V gene is TRBV19, the J gene TRBJ2-7; D possibly corresponds to TRBD1 (6 bases). Trimming removed 4 bases at V and 2 bases at J, with 9 bases between. The germline V gene encodes CDR1 LNHDA and CDR2 SQIVND (reference sequence). The CDR3 consists of 13 residues.

The chain joins TRBV7-2 to TRBJ1-6; 9 nucleotides agree with TRBD1. Germline lookup yields CDR1 SGHTA and CDR2 FQGNSA. CDR3 length: 16 amino acids. After removal of 0 bases from V and 7 bases from J, the junction contained 4 bases not matched to a gene. CDR3 amino acids: CASSLASGQGNSPLHF. CDR3 nucleotides: TGTGCCAGCAGCTTAGCGTCGGGACAGGGCAATTCACCCCTCCACTTT.

This chain uses TRBV9 with TRBJ2-3; the match to TRBD2 covers 12 bases. Germline assignment: CDR1 SGDLS and CDR2 YYNGEE. V was clipped by 0 bases and J by 0 bases; unmatched bases: 8. The CDR3 has 19 amino acids. In nucleotides, the CDR3 is TGTGCCAGCAGCGTAGGGCGGCTAGCGGGGGGGCTTAGCACAGATACGCAGTATTTT. This translates into CASSVGRLAGGLSTDTQYF.

This clone was found once. The rearrangement uses TRBV27 and TRBJ1-5, with 9 bases identical to TRBD1. V lost 5 bases to trimming and J lost 4 bases; unmatched junction nucleotides: 9. CDR3 size: 16 residues. Germline V CDR1 and CDR2: MNHEY, SMNVEV (reference sequence). The CDR3 region has the DNA TGTGCCAGCAGTGAGACAGGGGGAAGGAGGAATCAGCCCCAGCATTTT. This codes for CASSETGGRRNQPQHF.

The rearrangement uses TRBV27 and TRBJ1-3; D is uncertain. Germline values: CDR1 MNHEY, CDR2 SMNVEV (reference sequence). The CDR3 has 13 residues. Trimming removed 5 bases from V and 2 bases from J, with 7 bases in between. CDR3 region: CASSPSPGNTIYF. CDR3 in DNA: TGTGCCAGCAGTCCTTCCCCTGGAAACACCATATATTTT.

The chain employs TRBV2 and TRBJ1-4; no clear D gene. Trimming took 1 base from V and 9 from J, leaving 6 bases between them. The V gene's germline CDR1 is SNHLY and CDR2 FYNNEI. The CDR3 is 12 amino acids. The CDR3 DNA sequence: TGTGCCAGCAGTGAAGACAGCCAAAAACTGTTTTTT. This translates into CASSEDSQKLFF.

CDR3 region: CASSFHVGYTF. As DNA, the CDR3 is TGTGCCAGCAGTTTCCATGTGGGCTACACCTTC. The rearrangement uses TRBV28 and TRBJ1-2; D ambiguous. V was cut by 3 bases and J by 8 bases, with 7 bases left in between. Looked up from germline, CDR1 is MDHEN and CDR2 is SYDVKM. The CDR3 runs to 11 residues.

V gene TRBV5-1 combines with J gene TRBJ2-3; 11 positions agree with TRBD2. The ends lost 7 bases at V and 2 bases at J; junction bases unmatched: 12. Germline loops: CDR1 SGHRS, CDR2 YFSETQ. The CDR3 loop spans 17 amino acids. CDR3 sequence: CASRNSGLAAFTDTQYF. The DNA for the CDR3 is TGCGCCAGCCGAAACTCGGGACTAGCGGCGTTCACAGATACGCAGTATTTT.

The chain joins TRBV5-6 to TRBJ1-2; 7 bases map to TRBD1. The CDR3 has 13 residues. Trimming took 3 bases from V and 6 from J; bases not matched to a gene: 5. CDR1 and CDR2 from the germline V gene are SGHDT and YYEEEE. The CDR3 sequence: CASSSDRVNGYTF. The CDR3, as DNA: TGTGCCAGCAGCTCTGACAGGGTAAATGGCTACACCTTC.

This chain uses TRBV4-3 with TRBJ1-4; D is unclear. CDR3 length: 14 residues. The V and J ends lost 0 bases and 14 bases respectively, with 16 bases between them. From germline, CDR1 is LGHNA and CDR2 YSLEER. As DNA, the CDR3 is TGCGCCAGCAGCCAAGATCACGAGGAACGGCGGCTGTTTTTT. It codes for CASSQDHEERRLFF.

The chain links TRBV2 to TRBJ2-7; D might be TRBD1 (5 bases). Trimming removed 3 bases at V and 7 bases at J, with 19 bases between. The V gene's germline CDR1 is SNHLY and CDR2 FYNNEI. This CDR3 is 15 amino acids long. The CDR3 spells CASSEVTGRFREQYF. The CDR3, as DNA: TGTGCCAGCAGTGAGGTTACAGGCCGTTTTAGGGAGCAGTACTTC.